This T cell receptor (beta chain) was captured in a study of identical twins' blood T cells. Study background: Around 50 million reads covered about six alpha-chain and about six beta-chain libraries. Study observations and caveats: Out-of-frame TCRbeta clonotypes reportedly had markedly more similar V usage in twins than unrelated donors.

TCRdb passed the 5' RACE reads through MiXCR, listing each CDR3 protein once. The sample records about 370,000 distinct CDR3 sequences, 28% being singletons. Concerning this clonotype itself: Its specificity is unknown.

The V end lost 2 bases, the J end lost 7 bases, and 11 bases lay between the germline ends. The germline V gene has CDR1 LGHNT and CDR2 FRNRAP. The CDR3 spans 13 residues. This sequence was found in a woman between 18 and 50 years old in good health. Source material: PBMCs. The chain recombines TRBV12-5 with TRBJ1-2; D remains ambiguous. CDR3 region: CASGLILNGGYTF. CDR3 sequence (DNA): TGTGCTAGTGGTTTGATTTTGAACGGTGGCTACACCTTC.